This is a list of T cell receptor beta chains from one sample in a study of T-cell memory formation after mild COVID-19. MiXCR, applied by TCRdb to the 5' RACE reads, yields one record per CDR3 protein. The table lists over 500,000 distinct CDR3 sequences, approximately 15% of them singletons. The specimen was PBMCs or a T cell subset sorted from them (not recorded which). These receptors came from an adult woman who had mild COVID-19 (a few samples of this study predate the infection). Cell type and time point are not known. Both conserved end residues are part of each CDR3. The order of the fields is V gene, clone size, D gene, J gene, CDR3 protein, CDR3 DNA. D genes are given only for firm matches. Clone sizes are given selectively: once, few, many, or a class where the clone is expanded.

TRBV5-1	few	TRBD2	TRBJ2-7	CASSPAGGTYEQYF	TGCGCCAGCAGCCCCGCGGGAGGGACCTACGAGCAGTACTTC
TRBV7-9	NA	TRBD1	TRBJ1-2	CASSDQQGAAYGYTF	TGTGCCAGCAGTGATCAACAGGGGGCGGCTTATGGCTACACCTTC
TRBV28	NA	NA	TRBJ2-7	CASSHYREYF	TGTGCCAGCAGCCATTATAGGGAGTACTTC
TRBV4-3	few	TRBD2	TRBJ2-4	CASSQGSSGRDIQYF	TGCGCCAGCAGCCAAGGATCTAGCGGGAGGGACATTCAGTACTTC
TRBV4-1	NA	TRBD1	TRBJ2-7	CASSQYTGGEQYF	TGCGCCAGCAGCCAATACACAGGGGGCGAGCAGTACTTC
TRBV7-2	once	NA	TRBJ1-5	CASSPQARQPQHF	TGTGCCAGCAGCCCCCAAGCCCGGCAGCCCCAGCATTTT
TRBV7-2	NA	TRBD2	TRBJ2-3	CASSPEAGGRDTQYF	TGTGCCAGCAGCCCAGAAGCGGGGGGGAGGGATACGCAGTATTTT
TRBV7-8	NA	TRBD1	TRBJ1-5	CASSVWGQAGNQPQHF	TGTGCCAGCAGCGTATGGGGACAGGCGGGCAATCAGCCCCAGCATTTT
TRBV20-1	NA	NA	TRBJ2-1	CSARVGRGAYNEQFF	TGCAGTGCTAGAGTAGGCAGGGGAGCCTACAATGAGCAGTTCTTC
TRBV19	many	NA	TRBJ2-7	CASSIGLTGEQYF	TGTGCCAGTAGTATAGGCCTAACGGGAGAGCAGTACTTC
TRBV5-1	NA	NA	TRBJ2-7	CASSSPRDRTYYEQYF	TGCGCCAGCAGCTCTCCCCGGGACCGTACCTACTACGAGCAGTACTTC
TRBV4-2	many	NA	TRBJ2-5	CASRQDSSYGTQYF	TGTGCCAGCAGACAGGACAGCTCCTACGGGACCCAGTACTTC
TRBV19	few	TRBD1	TRBJ2-1	CASSISGTGWDEQFF	TGTGCCAGTAGTATATCGGGGACAGGGTGGGATGAGCAGTTCTTC
TRBV6-1	few	TRBD1	TRBJ1-2	CASQDRAYGYTF	TGTGCCAGTCAGGACAGGGCTTATGGCTACACCTTC
TRBV12-3/TRBV12-4	NA	TRBD1	TRBJ1-1	CASTPSTGVGTEAFF	TGTGCCAGCACCCCTTCGACAGGGGTCGGGACTGAAGCTTTCTTT
TRBV30	NA	NA	TRBJ1-2	CAWTLQGNYGYTF	TGTGCCTGGACACTTCAGGGCAACTATGGCTACACCTTC
TRBV12-3/TRBV12-4	many	NA	TRBJ1-2	CASSNYGYTF	TGTGCCAGCAGTAACTATGGCTACACCTTC
TRBV2	few	TRBD2	TRBJ2-1	CASLSGGAGNEQFF	TGTGCCAGCCTAAGCGGGGGGGCCGGCAATGAGCAGTTCTTC
TRBV29-1	few	NA	TRBJ2-5	CSVGGGRVETQYF	TGCAGCGTTGGAGGGGGGAGGGTTGAGACCCAGTACTTC
TRBV30	many	NA	TRBJ1-1	CAWSRGGTEAFF	TGTGCCTGGAGTCGGGGGGGCACTGAAGCTTTCTTT
TRBV5-1	few	NA	TRBJ2-7	CASSYGRNYEQYF	TGCGCCAGCAGCTATGGACGCAACTACGAGCAGTACTTC
TRBV10-3	NA	NA	TRBJ1-2	CAISDPSGVYGYTF	TGTGCCATCAGTGACCCCAGTGGGGTGTATGGCTACACCTTC
TRBV7-2	few	TRBD2	TRBJ2-5	CASSLAPRGGYQETQYF	TGTGCCAGCAGCTTAGCGCCCCGCGGGGGGTACCAAGAGACCCAGTACTTC
TRBV24-1	NA	NA	TRBJ2-7	CATTVAWYEQYF	TGTGCCACCACAGTAGCCTGGTACGAGCAGTACTTC
TRBV12-3/TRBV12-4	few	NA	TRBJ1-4	CASSGTGNREKLFF	TGTGCCAGCAGTGGCACGGGGAATCGGGAAAAACTGTTTTTT
TRBV12-3/TRBV12-4	NA	NA	TRBJ2-3	CASSLRQITDTQYF	TGTGCCAGCAGTTTAAGGCAGATCACAGATACGCAGTATTTT
TRBV15	few	NA	TRBJ1-2	CATSRGNGLPNYGYTF	TGTGCCACCAGCAGAGGGAACGGGCTCCCTAACTATGGCTACACCTTC
TRBV27	NA	TRBD1	TRBJ1-2	CASSLRGTAPTNYGYTF	TGTGCCAGCAGTTTAAGGGGGACAGCTCCAACTAACTATGGCTACACCTTC
TRBV27	NA	TRBD1	TRBJ1-6	CASSHRGYEDSPLHF	TGTGCCAGCAGTCACAGGGGGTATGAGGATTCACCCCTCCACTTT
TRBV3-1	many	NA	TRBJ2-1	CASSQDNSEQFF	TGTGCCAGCAGCCAAGACAACAGTGAGCAGTTCTTC
TRBV9	NA	NA	TRBJ1-2	CASSGLGGVNYGYTF	TGTGCCAGCAGCGGTCTAGGGGGGGTGAACTATGGCTACACCTTC
TRBV6-2/TRBV6-3	NA	NA	TRBJ2-3	CASSYSTADTQYF	TGTGCCAGCAGTTACTCGACGGCAGATACGCAGTATTTT
TRBV9	NA	NA	TRBJ2-5	CASSVDNRGTQYF	TGTGCCAGCAGCGTAGATAATCGGGGGACCCAGTACTTC
TRBV5-1	NA	TRBD2	TRBJ2-2	CASSPQPAGLDTGELFF	TGCGCCAGCAGCCCTCAACCAGCGGGACTCGACACCGGGGAGCTGTTTTTT
TRBV25-1	NA	NA	TRBJ1-3	CASSEYGGTGNTIYF	TGTGCCAGCAGTGAATATGGGGGAACTGGAAACACCATATATTTT
TRBV6-5	NA	NA	TRBJ1-6	CASSYDFSYNSPLHF	TGTGCCAGCAGTTACGACTTCTCCTATAATTCACCCCTCCACTTT
TRBV6-1	NA	TRBD2	TRBJ2-2	CASTDGTSGTGELFF	TGTGCCAGCACCGACGGCACTAGCGGGACCGGGGAGCTGTTTTTT
TRBV6-6	NA	TRBD1	TRBJ1-2	CASSQGEANYGYTF	TGTGCCAGCAGTCAGGGGGAGGCTAACTATGGCTACACCTTC
TRBV3-1	once	NA	TRBJ2-7	CASSVRRDKQYF	TGTGCCAGCAGCGTCCGTCGGGATAAGCAGTACTTC
TRBV7-8	NA	TRBD1	TRBJ1-4	CASSFWGLTGTANEKLFF	TGTGCCAGCAGCTTTTGGGGGCTTACAGGGACAGCTAATGAAAAACTGTTTTTT
TRBV5-1	few	TRBD1	TRBJ1-1	CASSVPQGANAEAFF	TGCGCCAGCAGCGTACCACAGGGGGCGAACGCTGAAGCTTTCTTT
TRBV7-9	NA	TRBD1	TRBJ2-1	CASSLTISRTGPNYNEQFF	TGTGCCAGCAGCTTAACCATCTCGAGGACAGGCCCTAACTACAATGAGCAGTTCTTC
TRBV24-1	NA	TRBD1	TRBJ2-1	CATSDLPSTGVDNEQFF	TGTGCCACCAGTGATTTGCCTTCGACAGGGGTGGACAATGAGCAGTTCTTC
TRBV25-1	many	NA	TRBJ1-5	CASSLTKDNQPQHF	TGTGCCAGCAGCCTGACGAAGGACAATCAGCCCCAGCATTTT
TRBV7-9	NA	NA	TRBJ1-2	CARSSPRTPLYYGYTF	TGTGCCAGAAGCTCCCCACGGACCCCACTCTACTATGGCTACACCTTC
TRBV5-1	many	TRBD1	TRBJ2-5	CASSLQGVNQETQYF	TGCGCCAGCAGCTTGCAGGGGGTCAACCAAGAGACCCAGTACTTC